These T cell receptor beta chains were read from a single sample in a study of T cells in Graves' hyperthyroidism and ophthalmopathy. TCRdb re-called the multiplex PCR reads with MiXCR, one entry per CDR3 protein. In the table there are more than 550,000 distinct CDR3 sequences, 15% to 20% of which are singletons. Sequencing was carried out using blood. All receptors derive from a man aged 50 to 59 with Graves' hyperthyroidism. CDR3s include the opening cysteine and the closing phenylalanine or tryptophan. Rows give clone size only sometimes, using once, few, many, or a class for an expanded clone.

TRBJ2-3	many	TRBV19	CASSSPEGLAGFIFGTDTQYF
TRBJ2-2	.	TRBV29-1	CSVEGENTGELFF
TRBJ2-7	once	TRBV20-1	CSARGLVAGPFEQYF
TRBJ1-5	many	TRBV28	CASSLRGGLSQPQHF
TRBJ1-1	.	TRBV24-1	CATRSLTGANTEAFF
TRBJ2-5	few	TRBV29-1	CSSLEGGGVGETQYF
TRBJ2-2	few	TRBV20-1	CSANAPGQANTGELFF
TRBJ2-7	once	TRBV10-3	CAISGDPAYEQYF
TRBJ2-5	many	TRBV6-1	CASMASGRQETQYF
TRBJ1-4	.	TRBV19	CASSIQGITTNEKLFF
TRBJ2-1	many	TRBV7-2	CASNRAGGSYNEQFF
TRBJ1-2	many	TRBV28	CASRTLRDSNYGYTF
TRBJ2-1	.	TRBV4-2	CASSQAYAPGTSVSYNEQFF
TRBJ2-1	many	TRBV28	CASSLPQKNEQFF
TRBJ2-7	few	TRBV10-1	CASSESTGGPLMDEQYF
TRBJ2-5	many	TRBV5-6	CASSAGLAGAETQYF
TRBJ2-3	many	TRBV7-2	CASSFRGPPGLTDTQYF
TRBJ2-7	.	TRBV19	CASSKSGQNSYEQYF
TRBJ1-2	many	TRBV28	CASSLQGRYGYTF
TRBJ1-1	many	TRBV5-1	CASSLGGPGTEAFF
TRBJ2-7	few	TRBV13	CASSLGTESSYEQYF
TRBJ1-2	many	TRBV2	CASSGGTGDYTF
TRBJ2-7	.	TRBV20-1	CSAREASSGEQYF
TRBJ1-5	few	TRBV30	CAWSVLGGQPQHF
TRBJ1-5	few	TRBV3-1	CASSQDGAGHNQPQHF
TRBJ1-2	many	TRBV28	CASTSTKGGDNYGYTF
TRBJ2-7	.	TRBV28	CASRNSGHQSNEQYF
TRBJ2-3	many	TRBV27	CASSFSLEADTQYF
TRBJ2-2	many	TRBV3-1	CASSQERRDSGRRVGELFF
TRBJ1-1	few	TRBV5-1	CASSLVRTENTEAFF
TRBJ2-1	.	TRBV9	CASSVDLAEQCEQFF
TRBJ1-2	many	TRBV2	CASNPGTGGNYGYTF
TRBJ2-2	few	TRBV20-1	CSARESVAGEACF
TRBJ2-1	many	TRBV6-1	CASSPRGHPFDEQFF
TRBJ2-5	many	TRBV7-2	CASSLVLPLNPETQYF
TRBJ2-3	.	TRBV20-1	CSAPGQGIHTDTQYF
TRBJ2-3	.	TRBV14	CASSRDTSRTDTQYF
TRBJ1-5	many	TRBV9	CASSATGQGNQPQHF
TRBJ1-5	few	TRBV7-9	CASSPRADNQPQHF
TRBJ2-5	many	TRBV3-1	CASSQDRPMTQETQYF
TRBJ2-7	many	TRBV28	CASSLLTGLAYEQYF
TRBJ2-5	.	TRBV27	CASRSGPQETQYF
TRBJ1-1	few	TRBV29-1	CSVHDTMNTEAFF
TRBJ1-2	many	TRBV5-6	CASRHPREESLYGYTF
TRBJ1-2	many	TRBV9	CASTETGTDNYGYTF
TRBJ2-3	.	TRBV28	CATTETVTDTQYF
TRBJ1-5	.	TRBV28	CASRDRGPRYQPQHF
TRBJ2-2	.	TRBV19	CASSLMALNTGELFF
TRBJ2-6	.	TRBV2	CACTTKDRTGANVLTF
TRBJ2-7	few	TRBV6-5	CASSYPGGVSYEQYF
TRBJ2-5	.	TRBV9	CASSPETSGVRKTQYF
TRBJ2-1	many	TRBV2	CASRGTGVSEQFF